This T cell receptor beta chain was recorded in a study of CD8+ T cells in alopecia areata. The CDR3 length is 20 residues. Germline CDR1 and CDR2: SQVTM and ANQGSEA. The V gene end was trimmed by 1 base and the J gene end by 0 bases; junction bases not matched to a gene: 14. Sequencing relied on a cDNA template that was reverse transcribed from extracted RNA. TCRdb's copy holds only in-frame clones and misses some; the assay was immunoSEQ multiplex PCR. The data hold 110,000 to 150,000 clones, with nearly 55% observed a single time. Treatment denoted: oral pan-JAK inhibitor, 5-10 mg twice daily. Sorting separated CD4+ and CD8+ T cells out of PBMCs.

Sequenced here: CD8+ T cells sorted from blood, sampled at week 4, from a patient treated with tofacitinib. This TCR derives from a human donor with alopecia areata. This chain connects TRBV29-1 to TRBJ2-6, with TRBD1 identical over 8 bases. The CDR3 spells CSVEGDRLGGLTSGANVLTF. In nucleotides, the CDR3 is TGCAGCGTTGAAGGGGACAGGCTCGGAGGTCTTACCTCTGGGGCCAACGTCCTGACTTTC.